These 15 T cell receptor beta chains were all obtained from the same sample, sequenced in a study of somatic mutations in cytotoxic T cells in rheumatoid arthritis (dated by TCRdb to 2015 to 2018). The library was generated by the immunoSEQ multiplex PCR assay. TCRdb provides this immuneACCESS table in a form limited to in-frame rearrangements. Some clones are lacking; in checked studies, under half of them reflect an unresolved V gene, and why the rest are absent is not known. For this sample there are 9,500 to 15,000 clones; around 83% appear just once. The ten largest clones take up around 14% of the sample. The sample was CD8+ T cells sorted from blood. Receptor source: a woman aged 55-69 years in good health.

The chain combines TRBV2 with TRBJ2-1, with TRBD1 matching 8 bases. The germline gives CDR1 SNHLY, CDR2 FYNNEI. V dropped 5 bases and J dropped 7; count of bases not matched to a gene: 13. The CDR3 length is 16 residues. The CDR3 sequence: CASSMGARGRLNEQFF. CDR3 nucleotides: TGTGCCAGCAGTATGGGGGCCAGGGGGCGATTGAATGAGCAGTTCTTC.

The chain is built from TRBV7-9 and TRBJ2-3, with TRBD2 matching over 8 bases. The J segment lost 1 base and the V segment lost 5 bases, leaving 11 bases of the junction unmatched. CDR3 length equals 17 residues. CDR1 is SEHNR and CDR2 is FQNEAQ in the germline V gene (reference sequence). Here the CDR3 reads CASSLVSGGVGTDTQYF. The DNA for the CDR3 is TGTGCCAGCAGCCTCGTGAGCGGGGGAGTAGGCACAGATACGCAGTATTTT.

The gene calls are TRBV6-5 and TRBJ1-5, with 9 bases lining up with TRBD1. The CDR3 has 14 amino acids. Germline trimming cut 7 bases from V and 10 bases from J; bases unmatched to any gene: 11. Germline assignment: CDR1 MNHEY and CDR2 SVGAGI. In DNA, the CDR3 is TGTGCCAGCACGGACAGGGGAGCGGGTAATCCCCAGCATTTT. Protein sequence: CASTDRGAGNPQHF.

The chain is built from TRBV6-1 and TRBJ2-7; D remains unclear. Trimming took 5 bases from V and 2 from J, leaving 16 bases between them. CDR3 length: 15 amino acids. CDR1 and CDR2 (germline): MNHNS, SASEGT. The CDR3 loop is CASSTNFVAPYEQYF. Here the CDR3 DNA reads TGTGCCAGCAGTACGAATTTCGTAGCCCCCTACGAGCAGTACTTC.

This rearrangement joins TRBV6-1 to TRBJ2-7; TRBD1 aligns across 9 bases. From germline, CDR1 is MNHNS and CDR2 SASEGT. V dropped 7 bases and J dropped 0; count of bases not matched to a gene: 7. The CDR3 contains 15 residues. For the CDR3, the DNA is TGTGCCAGCACCAGCGGACAGGGGAGCTCCTACGAGCAGTACGTC. This gives the protein CASTSGQGSSYEQYV.

The chain carries TRBV27 and TRBJ2-7; TRBD2 matches 12 bases. Germline lookup yields CDR1 MNHEY and CDR2 SMNVEV (reference sequence). The CDR3 is 17 amino acids. The J segment lost 3 bases and the V segment lost 5 bases, leaving 11 bases of the junction unmatched. The CDR3 is CASSPATSGGHLYEQYV. Here the CDR3 DNA reads TGTGCCAGCAGTCCAGCGACTAGCGGGGGCCACCTCTACGAGCAGTACGTC.

The sample holds one count of this clone. The chain recombines TRBV7-9 with TRBJ1-2; TRBD1 agrees at 7 bases. Trimming removed 5 bases from V and 2 bases from J; junction bases left unmatched: 5. The CDR3 has 14 amino acids. The germline V gene encodes CDR1 SEHNR and CDR2 FQNEAQ (reference sequence). The CDR3 loop is CASSAIQGNYGYTF. The CDR3 bases are TGTGCCAGCAGCGCGATACAGGGGAACTATGGCTACACCTTC.

This clone was counted once. CDR3 region: CASSPPAESGNTIYF. The CDR3 DNA follows: TGTGCCAGCAGCCCCCCCGCGGAATCTGGAAACACCATATATTTT. The rearrangement uses TRBV7-8 and TRBJ1-3; no clear D. CDR1 is SGHVS, CDR2 FQNEAQ, per germline. This CDR3 has 15 amino acids. Trimming removed 5 bases from V and 1 base from J, with 12 bases in between.

J is TRBJ1-5 and V is TRBV28, with D possibly TRBD1 on 6 matching bases. CDR3 length: 14 amino acids. The ends were cut back, 3 bases at V and 1 base at J, with 7 bases in the middle. Germline V CDR1 and CDR2: MDHEN, SYDVKM. CDR3 residues: CASSLDRSNQPQHF. CDR3 bases: TGTGCCAGCAGTTTGGACAGAAGCAATCAGCCCCAGCATTTT.

The genes are TRBV29-1 and TRBJ1-5, with 7 bases fitting TRBD1. Germline lookup yields CDR1 SQVTM and CDR2 ANQGSEA. The ends lost 4 bases at V and 6 bases at J; junction bases unmatched: 6. CDR3 length: 13 residues. CDR3 bases: TGCAGCGTTGGACAGGGAATGGGTCAGCCCCAGCATTTT. This sequence encodes CSVGQGMGQPQHF.

V and J are TRBV9 and TRBJ1-1; TRBD1 agrees at 9 bases. J lost 2 bases, V lost 4 bases, and 3 bases had no gene match. The germline gives CDR1 SGDLS, CDR2 YYNGEE. The CDR3 runs to 14 residues. This CDR3 is CASSTGQGNTEAFF. CDR3 DNA: TGTGCCAGCAGCACGGGACAGGGAAACACTGAAGCTTTCTTT.

This rearrangement joins TRBV18 to TRBJ2-3; D is perhaps TRBD2 (6 bases). The CDR3 contains 15 residues. In germline, CDR1 is KGHSH, CDR2 LQKENI. V lost 2 bases to trimming and J lost 1 base, with 10 bases between them. DNA for the CDR3: TGTGCCAGCTCACCAGGAGGGCCCGGCACAGATACGCAGTATTTT. Residues: CASSPGGPGTDTQYF.

To note about this clone: The germline gene is not matched at one end of the junction; a read error may be the cause. This chain uses TRBV11-2 with TRBJ1-4, with TRBD1 matching over 12 bases. Germline loops: CDR1 SGHAT, CDR2 FQNNGV. This CDR3 is 12 amino acids long. The DNA of the CDR3 is TGTGCCAGCAGCTCAGGGACAGGGGGCCTCACTTTT. Its translation is CASSSGTGGLTF.

The chain has TRBV5-6 and TRBJ1-2; 10 bases are shared with TRBD1. Per the germline V gene, CDR1 is SGHDT and CDR2 is YYEEEE. The CDR3 runs 15 residues. V was clipped by 2 bases and J by 5 bases; unmatched bases: 6. The CDR3 protein is CASSFRDRGGYGYTF. CDR3 nucleotides: TGTGCCAGCAGCTTCCGGGACAGGGGAGGGTATGGCTACACCTTC.

V and J are TRBV19 and TRBJ1-2; 10 bases map to TRBD1. The CDR3 runs to 17 residues. V lost 1 base and J lost 5; bases outside the gene matches: 10. Per the germline V gene, CDR1 is LNHDA and CDR2 is SQIVND (reference sequence). CDR3 DNA sequence: TGTGCCAGTAGTATAGGCCCCGGGACAGGGGATCCGTATGGCTACACCTTC. Translated: CASSIGPGTGDPYGYTF.